The 10 T cell receptor beta chains in this list originate from one sample, sequenced in a study of cytomegalovirus exposure and HLA in healthy donors (dated by TCRdb to 2015 to 2018). To prepare the library, the immunoSEQ multiplex PCR assay was applied. The multiplex PCR relied on a mix of 60 forward primers for TCR Vbeta segments and 13 reverse primers for TCR Jbeta segments. As stored in TCRdb, this immuneACCESS dataset retains in-frame rearrangements with V and J assigned. A fraction of the clones does not appear; measured against another copy, unresolved V genes explain less than half of the discrepancy, and the remainder lacks a known reason. For this sample the table gives about 100,000 clones, of which approximately 82% were detected only once. Together, the top ten hold about 2.5% of the sample. The material sequenced was PBMCs. The source of these receptors is a man aged 35 to 55 in good health and CMV-seronegative.

The chain has TRBV19 and TRBJ1-2; D possibly corresponds to TRBD1 (6 bases). V was shortened by 8 bases and J by 8 bases, with 24 bases between the two germline ends. The CDR3 covers 15 residues. From germline, CDR1 is LNHDA and CDR2 SQIVND (reference sequence). Here the CDR3 reads CASSPQQGPPTGYTF. Here the CDR3 DNA reads TGTGCCAGTTCTCCACAACAGGGACCTCCGACCGGCTACACCTTC.

By its share, this clone is large (0.1 to 1%). CDR3 residues: CASSQGTGLGANVLTF. The CDR3 nucleotides read TGCGCCAGCAGCCAAGGGACAGGGCTTGGGGCCAACGTCCTGACTTTC. The V and J genes are TRBV4-3 and TRBJ2-6; 8 nucleotides match TRBD1. V lost 1 base and J lost 3; bases outside the gene matches: 2. Germline CDR1 LGHNA, CDR2 YSLEER. This CDR3 is 16 amino acids long.

This clone was detected a few times. The chain has TRBV12-5 and TRBJ2-1; possibly TRBD1 for D (6 bases). Trimming removed 2 bases at V and 4 bases at J, with 18 bases between. This CDR3 is 17 amino acids long. The germline V gene encodes CDR1 LGHNT and CDR2 FRNRAP. The CDR3 loop is CASGLTQGGLKYNEQFF. DNA of the CDR3: TGTGCTAGTGGTTTGACACAGGGTGGGTTAAAATACAATGAGCAGTTCTTC.

This clone was seen a single time. V is TRBV7-4 and J is TRBJ1-5, with 8 bases that match TRBD1. Germline trimming cut 1 base from V and 6 bases from J; bases unmatched to any gene: 11. The CDR3 has 17 residues. Germline-derived CDR1 and CDR2 are SGHVT and SQSDAQ. In nucleotides, the CDR3 is TGTGCCAGCAGCTTAGGAGTCAGACAGGGGTGCGTTCAGCCCCAGCATTTT. This translates into CASSLGVRQGCVQPQHF. The full variable domain, its missing parts supplied by reference TRBV7-4 and TRBJ1-5, is GAGVSQSPRYKVAKRGRDVALRCDSISGHVTLYWYRQTLGQGSEVLTYSQSDAQRDKSGRPSGRFSAERPERSVSTLKIQRTEQGDSAVYLCASSLGVRQGCVQPQHFGDGTRLSIL.

The chain links TRBV2 to TRBJ1-4; tentatively, D is TRBD1 (6 bases). The CDR3 totals 16 residues. V lost 6 bases and J lost 4, with 18 bases in between. Germline V gene lookup returns CDR1 SNHLY and CDR2 FYNNEI. The CDR3 reads CASSDGVTGYNEKLFF. The DNA for the CDR3 is TGTGCCAGCAGCGACGGGGTGACAGGCTATAATGAAAAACTGTTTTTT.

The chain combines TRBV5-8 with TRBJ1-2; 7 bases are shared with TRBD1. This CDR3 has 15 amino acids. CDR1 is SGHTS, CDR2 YDEGEE, per germline. V lost 0 bases and J lost 2; bases outside the gene matches: 4. The CDR3 nucleotides read TGTGCCAGCAGCTTGGCAGGGGGGCCCAACTATGGCTACACCTTC. This codes for CASSLAGGPNYGYTF.

This clone came up once. The V gene is TRBV6-5, the J gene TRBJ2-7; D is unresolved. The germline V and J ends were trimmed by 2 bases and 2 bases, with 13 bases remaining between them. Germline V CDR1 and CDR2: MNHEY, SVGAGI. This CDR3 has 15 amino acids. This chain's CDR3 is CASSYGQTRTYEQYF. The CDR3 bases are TGTGCCAGCAGTTACGGCCAGACTCGTACCTACGAGCAGTACTTC.

Comments on this clone: Germline is not matched at one junction end, which may reflect a read error. V usage is TRBV7-7 and J usage is TRBJ2-1; D perhaps matches TRBD2 (6 bases). The germline CDR1 and CDR2 sequences are SSHAT and FNYEAQ (reference sequence). This CDR3 has 13 amino acids. CDR3 in amino acids: CASSPRGCNEQFF. DNA for the CDR3: TGTGCTAGCAGCCCCCGGGGGTGCAATGAGCAGTTCTTC.

The chain links TRBV6-6 to TRBJ2-3; 14 positions match TRBD2. The CDR3 length is 16 residues. The germline CDR1 and CDR2 sequences are MNHNY and SVGAGI (reference sequence). Trimming cost V 5 bases and J 5 bases; bases outside gene matches: 6. CDR3 bases: TGTGCCAGCAGTAGACTAGCGGGGGGGCCAAGAGATACGCAGTATTTT. It encodes CASSRLAGGPRDTQYF.

This chain links TRBV6-5 with TRBJ1-4, with a weak D call TRBD1 (5 bases). The CDR3 covers 14 residues. Germline CDR1 reads MNHEY; CDR2 reads SVGAGI. Trimming took 2 bases from V and 6 from J, leaving 10 bases between them. The CDR3 protein is CASSYGGGDEKLFF. The CDR3, as DNA: TGTGCCAGCAGTTACGGGGGGGGAGATGAAAAACTGTTTTTT.